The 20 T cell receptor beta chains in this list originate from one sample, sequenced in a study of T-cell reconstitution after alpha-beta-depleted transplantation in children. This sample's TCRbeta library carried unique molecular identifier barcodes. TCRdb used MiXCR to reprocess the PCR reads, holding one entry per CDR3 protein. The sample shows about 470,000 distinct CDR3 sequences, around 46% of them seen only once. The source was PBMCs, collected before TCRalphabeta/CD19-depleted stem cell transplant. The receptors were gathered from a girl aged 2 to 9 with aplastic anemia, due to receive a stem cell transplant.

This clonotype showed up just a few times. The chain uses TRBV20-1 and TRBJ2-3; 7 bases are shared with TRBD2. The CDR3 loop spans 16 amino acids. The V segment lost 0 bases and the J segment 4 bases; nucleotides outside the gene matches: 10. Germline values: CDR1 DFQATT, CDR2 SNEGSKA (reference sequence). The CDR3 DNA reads TGCAGTGCTAGAGATCTCGGCGGGAGTGACGCAGATACGCAGTATTTT. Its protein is CSARDLGGSDADTQYF.

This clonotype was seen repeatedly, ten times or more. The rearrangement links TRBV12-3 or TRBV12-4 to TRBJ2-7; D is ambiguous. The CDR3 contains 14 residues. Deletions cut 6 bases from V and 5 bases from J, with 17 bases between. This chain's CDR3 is CASRATGIQNEQYF. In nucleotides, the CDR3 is TGTGCCAGCAGGGCGACTGGTATCCAGAACGAGCAGTACTTC.

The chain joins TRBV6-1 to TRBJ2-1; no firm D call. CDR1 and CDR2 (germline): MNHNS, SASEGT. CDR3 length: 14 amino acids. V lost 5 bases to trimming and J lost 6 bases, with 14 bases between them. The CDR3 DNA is TGTGCCAGCAGTACGGCGCGGCATGGCAATGAGCAGTTCTTC. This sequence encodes CASSTARHGNEQFF.

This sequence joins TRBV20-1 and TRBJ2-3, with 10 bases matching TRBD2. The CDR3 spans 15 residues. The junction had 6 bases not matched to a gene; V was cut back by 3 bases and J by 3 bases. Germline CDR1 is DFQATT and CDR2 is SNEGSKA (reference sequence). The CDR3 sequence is CSASPAGGPTDTQYF. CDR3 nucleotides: TGCAGTGCTAGCCCAGCGGGAGGGCCGACAGATACGCAGTATTTT.

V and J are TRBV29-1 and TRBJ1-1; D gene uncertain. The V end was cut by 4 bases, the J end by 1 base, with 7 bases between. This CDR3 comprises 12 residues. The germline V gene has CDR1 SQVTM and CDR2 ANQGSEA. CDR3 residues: CSVGHPNTEAFF. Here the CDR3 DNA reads TGCAGCGTTGGGCATCCGAACACTGAAGCTTTCTTT.

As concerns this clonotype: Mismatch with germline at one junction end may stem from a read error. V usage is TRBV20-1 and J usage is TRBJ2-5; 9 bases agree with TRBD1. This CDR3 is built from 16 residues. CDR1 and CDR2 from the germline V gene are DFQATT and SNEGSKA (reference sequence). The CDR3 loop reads CSASPRDRELQETQHF. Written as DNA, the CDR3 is TGCAGTGCGAGCCCCCGGGACAGGGAGCTCCAAGAGACCCAGCACTTC.

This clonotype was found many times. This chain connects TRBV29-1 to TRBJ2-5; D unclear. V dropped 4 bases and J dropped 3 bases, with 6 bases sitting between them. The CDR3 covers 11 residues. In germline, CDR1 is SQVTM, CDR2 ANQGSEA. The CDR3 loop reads CSVVGEETQYF. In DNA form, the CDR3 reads TGCAGCGTTGTAGGAGAAGAGACCCAGTACTTC.

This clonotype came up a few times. The CDR3, as DNA: TGTGCCAGCAGTCCGGCAAGGACTGGGGAGCAGTTCTTC. Its protein product is CASSPARTGEQFF. The rearrangement uses TRBV6-1 and TRBJ2-1, with a possible D match to TRBD2 (5 bases). With 5 bases removed from V and 10 bases from J, the gap between germline ends came to 15 bases. CDR1 MNHNS and CDR2 SASEGT come from the germline V gene. There are 13 residues in the CDR3.

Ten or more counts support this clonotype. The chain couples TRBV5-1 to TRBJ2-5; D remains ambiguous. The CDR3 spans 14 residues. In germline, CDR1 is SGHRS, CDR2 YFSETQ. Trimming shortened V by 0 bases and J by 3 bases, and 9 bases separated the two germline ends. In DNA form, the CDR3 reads TGCGCCAGCAGCTTGGGCCCTAGTGAAGAGACCCAGTACTTC. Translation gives CASSLGPSEETQYF.

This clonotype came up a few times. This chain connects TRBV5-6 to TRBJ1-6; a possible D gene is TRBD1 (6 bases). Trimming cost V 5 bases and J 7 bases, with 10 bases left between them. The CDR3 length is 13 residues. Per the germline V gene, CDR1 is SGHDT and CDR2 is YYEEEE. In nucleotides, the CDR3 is TGTGCCAGCAGACAGGGCTGGAATTCACCCCTCCACTTT. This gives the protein CASRQGWNSPLHF. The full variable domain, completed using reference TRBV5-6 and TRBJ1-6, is DAGVTQSPTHLIKTRGQQVTLRCSPKSGHDTVSWYQQALGQGPQFIFQYYEEEERQRGNFPDRFSGHQFPNYSSELNVNALLLGDSALYLCASRQGWNSPLHFGNGTRLTVT.

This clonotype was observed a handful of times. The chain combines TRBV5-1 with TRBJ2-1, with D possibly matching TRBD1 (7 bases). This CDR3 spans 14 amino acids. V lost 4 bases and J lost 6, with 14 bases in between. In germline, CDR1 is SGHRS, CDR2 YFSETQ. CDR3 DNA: TGCGCCAGCAGCCCCGGACAGGAGGGCAATGAGCAGTTCTTC. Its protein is CASSPGQEGNEQFF.

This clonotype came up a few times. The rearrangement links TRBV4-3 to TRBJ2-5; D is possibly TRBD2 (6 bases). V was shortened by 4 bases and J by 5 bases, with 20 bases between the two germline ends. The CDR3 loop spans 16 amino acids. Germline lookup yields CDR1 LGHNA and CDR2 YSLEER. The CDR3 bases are TGCGCCAGCAGCCTTGAGGCCGGGACTCCGGCGGAGACCCAGTACTTC. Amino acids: CASSLEAGTPAETQYF.

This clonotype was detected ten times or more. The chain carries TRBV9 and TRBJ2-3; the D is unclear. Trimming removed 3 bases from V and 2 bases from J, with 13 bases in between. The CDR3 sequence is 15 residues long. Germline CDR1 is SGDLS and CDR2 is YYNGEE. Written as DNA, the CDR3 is TGTGCCAGCAGCGGACACAAAGAATTCACAGATACGCAGTATTTT. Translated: CASSGHKEFTDTQYF.

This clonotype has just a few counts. CDR3 sequence: CASRNQGVSSEAFF. CDR3 coding DNA: TGTGCCAGTAGAAACCAAGGAGTGAGCTCTGAAGCTTTCTTT. The genes are TRBV19 and TRBJ1-1; D not certain. The CDR3 has 14 residues. Germline lookup yields CDR1 LNHDA and CDR2 SQIVND (reference sequence). With 6 bases removed from V and 6 bases from J, the gap between germline ends came to 17 bases.

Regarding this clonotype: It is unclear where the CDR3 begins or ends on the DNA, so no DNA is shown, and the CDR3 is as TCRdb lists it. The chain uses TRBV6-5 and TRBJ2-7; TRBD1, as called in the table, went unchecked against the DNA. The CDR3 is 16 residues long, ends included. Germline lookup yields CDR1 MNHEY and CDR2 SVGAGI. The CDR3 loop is CASSYFGTGTIYEQSF.

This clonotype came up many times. DNA of the CDR3: TGCGCCAGCAGCTTGGTAGACACTGAAGCTTTCTTT. Its protein is CASSLVDTEAFF. The V and J genes are TRBV5-1 and TRBJ1-1; D remains unclear. CDR1 is SGHRS and CDR2 is YFSETQ in the germline V gene. The V end was cut by 0 bases, the J end by 3 bases, with 3 bases between. The length of the CDR3 is 12 residues.

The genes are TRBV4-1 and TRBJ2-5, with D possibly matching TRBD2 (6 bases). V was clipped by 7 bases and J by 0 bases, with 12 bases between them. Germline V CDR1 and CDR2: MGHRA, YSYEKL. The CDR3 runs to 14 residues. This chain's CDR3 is CASTRSGDQETQYF. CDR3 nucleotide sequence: TGCGCCAGCACCCGGTCGGGGGACCAAGAGACCCAGTACTTC.

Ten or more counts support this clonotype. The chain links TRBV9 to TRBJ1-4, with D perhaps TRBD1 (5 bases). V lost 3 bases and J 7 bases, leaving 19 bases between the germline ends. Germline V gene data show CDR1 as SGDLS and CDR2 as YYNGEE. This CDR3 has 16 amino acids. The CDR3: CASSALGGSFGEKLFF. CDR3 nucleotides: TGTGCCAGCAGCGCGCTCGGGGGGTCCTTCGGTGAAAAACTGTTTTTT. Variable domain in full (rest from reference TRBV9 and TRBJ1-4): DSGVTQTPKHLITATGQRVTLRCSPRSGDLSVYWYQQSLDQGLQFLIQYYNGEERAKGNILERFSAQQFPDLHSELNLSSLELGDSALYFCASSALGGSFGEKLFFGSGTQLSVL.

Here the CDR3 reads CAWSPQPNTEAFF. In DNA, the CDR3 is TGTGCCTGGAGTCCCCAGCCGAACACTGAAGCTTTCTTT. The chain has TRBV30 and TRBJ1-1; D remains ambiguous. Trimming shortened V by 2 bases and J by 1 base, and 8 bases separated the two germline ends. The CDR3 has 13 amino acids. Germline V gene data show CDR1 as GTSNPN and CDR2 as SVGIG (reference sequence).

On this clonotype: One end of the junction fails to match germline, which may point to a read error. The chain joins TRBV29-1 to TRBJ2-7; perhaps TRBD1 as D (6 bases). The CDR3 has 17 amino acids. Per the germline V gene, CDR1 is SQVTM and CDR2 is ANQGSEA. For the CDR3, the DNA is TGCAGCGTTTTGTACAGGGTGGGGACAAAGGGTGGCTACGAGCAGTCCTTC. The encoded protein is CSVLYRVGTKGGYEQSF.